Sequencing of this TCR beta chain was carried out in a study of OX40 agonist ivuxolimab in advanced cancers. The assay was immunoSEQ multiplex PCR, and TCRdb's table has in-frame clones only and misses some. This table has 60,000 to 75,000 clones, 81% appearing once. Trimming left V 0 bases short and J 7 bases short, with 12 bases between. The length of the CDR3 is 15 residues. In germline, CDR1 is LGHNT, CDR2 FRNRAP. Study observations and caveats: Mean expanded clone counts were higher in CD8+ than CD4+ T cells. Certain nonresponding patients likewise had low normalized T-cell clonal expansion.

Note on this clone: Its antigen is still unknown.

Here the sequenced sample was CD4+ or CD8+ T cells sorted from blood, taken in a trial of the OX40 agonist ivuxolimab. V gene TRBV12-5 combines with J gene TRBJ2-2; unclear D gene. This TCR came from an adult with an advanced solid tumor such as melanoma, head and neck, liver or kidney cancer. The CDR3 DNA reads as TGTGCTAGTGGTTTGGTCCCGGACGTCTTCGGGGAGCTGTTTTTT. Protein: CASGLVPDVFGELFF.